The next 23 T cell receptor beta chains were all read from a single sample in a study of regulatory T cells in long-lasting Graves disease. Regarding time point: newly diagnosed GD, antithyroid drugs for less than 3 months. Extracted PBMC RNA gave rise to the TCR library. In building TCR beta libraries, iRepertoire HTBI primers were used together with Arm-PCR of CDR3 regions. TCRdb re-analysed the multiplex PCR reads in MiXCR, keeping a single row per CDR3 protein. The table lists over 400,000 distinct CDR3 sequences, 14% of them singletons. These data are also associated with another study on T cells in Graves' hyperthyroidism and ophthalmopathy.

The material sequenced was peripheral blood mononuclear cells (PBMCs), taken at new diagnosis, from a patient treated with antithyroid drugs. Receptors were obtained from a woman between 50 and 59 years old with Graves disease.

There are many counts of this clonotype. The CDR3, as DNA: TGTGCCAGCACCTCTGACAGAGAGGCAGATACGCAGTATTTT. Amino acids: CASTSDREADTQYF. This sequence joins TRBV12-3 or TRBV12-4 and TRBJ2-3, with D tentatively TRBD1 (5 bases). The CDR3 runs 14 residues. V lost 7 bases and J lost 4, with 15 bases in between.

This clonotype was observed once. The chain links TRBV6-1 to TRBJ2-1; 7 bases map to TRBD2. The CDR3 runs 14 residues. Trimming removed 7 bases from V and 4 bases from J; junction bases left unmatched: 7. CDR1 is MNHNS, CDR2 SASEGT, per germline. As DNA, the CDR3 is TGTGCCAGCACTCCGGGGACTACTTACAATGAGCAGTTCTTC. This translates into CASTPGTTYNEQFF.

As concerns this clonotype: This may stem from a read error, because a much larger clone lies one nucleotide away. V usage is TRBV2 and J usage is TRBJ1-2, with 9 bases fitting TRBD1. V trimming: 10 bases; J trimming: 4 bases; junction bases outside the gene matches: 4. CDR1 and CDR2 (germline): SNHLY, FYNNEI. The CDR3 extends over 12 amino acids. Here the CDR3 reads CAIRQGGYGYTF. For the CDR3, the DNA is TGTGCCATCCGACAGGGGGGCTATGGCTACACCTTC.

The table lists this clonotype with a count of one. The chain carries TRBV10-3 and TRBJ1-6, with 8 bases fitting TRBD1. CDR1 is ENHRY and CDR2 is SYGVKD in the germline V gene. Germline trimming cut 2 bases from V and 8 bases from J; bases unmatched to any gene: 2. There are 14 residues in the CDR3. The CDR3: CAISEGQGDSPLHF. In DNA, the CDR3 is TGTGCCATCAGTGAGGGACAGGGAGATTCACCCCTCCACTTT.

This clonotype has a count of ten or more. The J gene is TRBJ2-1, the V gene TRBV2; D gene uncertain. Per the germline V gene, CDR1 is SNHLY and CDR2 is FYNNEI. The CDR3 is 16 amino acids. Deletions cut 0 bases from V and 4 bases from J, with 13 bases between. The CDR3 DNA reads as TGTGCCAGCAGTGAAGCTGCTCCTTCAGGATACAATGAGCAGTTCTTC. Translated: CASSEAAPSGYNEQFF.

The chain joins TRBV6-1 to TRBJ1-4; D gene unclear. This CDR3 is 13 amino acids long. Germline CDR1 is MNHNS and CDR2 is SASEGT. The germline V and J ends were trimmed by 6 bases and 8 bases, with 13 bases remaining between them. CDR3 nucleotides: TGTGCCAGCAGGAGAAAGGATCGAGAAAAACTGTTTTTT. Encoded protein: CASRRKDREKLFF.

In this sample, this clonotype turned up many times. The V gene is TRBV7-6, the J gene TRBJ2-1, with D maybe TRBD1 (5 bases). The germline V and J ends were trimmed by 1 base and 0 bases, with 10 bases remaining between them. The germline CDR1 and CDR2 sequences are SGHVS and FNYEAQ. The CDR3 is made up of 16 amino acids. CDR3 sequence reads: CASSLGPQGSYNEQFF. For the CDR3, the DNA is TGTGCCAGCAGCTTAGGACCGCAGGGCTCCTACAATGAGCAGTTCTTC.

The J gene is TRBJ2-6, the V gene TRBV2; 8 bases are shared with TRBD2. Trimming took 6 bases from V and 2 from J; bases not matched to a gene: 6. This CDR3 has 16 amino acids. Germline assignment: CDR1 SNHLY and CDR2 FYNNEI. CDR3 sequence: CASRPGLVPGANVLTF. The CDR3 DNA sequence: TGTGCCAGCAGACCGGGACTAGTCCCTGGGGCCAACGTCCTGACTTTC.

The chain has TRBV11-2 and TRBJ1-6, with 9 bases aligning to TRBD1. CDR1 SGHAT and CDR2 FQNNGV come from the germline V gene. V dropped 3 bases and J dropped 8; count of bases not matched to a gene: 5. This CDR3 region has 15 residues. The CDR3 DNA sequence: TGTGCCAGCAGCTTTAACAGGGGGCCCGATTCACCCCTCCACTTT. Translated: CASSFNRGPDSPLHF.

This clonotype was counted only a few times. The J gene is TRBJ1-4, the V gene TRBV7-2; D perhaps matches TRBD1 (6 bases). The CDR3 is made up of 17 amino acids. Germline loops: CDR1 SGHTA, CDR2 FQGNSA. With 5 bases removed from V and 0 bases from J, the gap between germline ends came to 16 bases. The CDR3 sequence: CASSPRGTRSTNEKLFF. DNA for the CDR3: TGTGCCAGCAGCCCGAGGGGGACACGATCAACTAATGAAAAACTGTTTTTT.

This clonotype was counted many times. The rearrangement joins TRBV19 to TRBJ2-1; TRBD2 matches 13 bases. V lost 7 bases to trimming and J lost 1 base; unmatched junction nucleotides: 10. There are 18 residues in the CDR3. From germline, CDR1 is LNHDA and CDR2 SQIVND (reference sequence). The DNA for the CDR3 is TGTGCCAGTACCGGACCGACTAGCGGGAGGACTTCCTACAATGAGCAGTTCTTC. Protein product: CASTGPTSGRTSYNEQFF.

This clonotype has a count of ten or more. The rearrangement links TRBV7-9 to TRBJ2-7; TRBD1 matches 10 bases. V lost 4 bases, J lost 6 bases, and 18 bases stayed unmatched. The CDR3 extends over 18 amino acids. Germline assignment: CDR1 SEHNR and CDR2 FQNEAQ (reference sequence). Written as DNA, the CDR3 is TGTGCCAGCAGCTCCCGGGACAGGGGTAGGGGCCGTTCAATCGAGCAGTACTTC. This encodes CASSSRDRGRGRSIEQYF.

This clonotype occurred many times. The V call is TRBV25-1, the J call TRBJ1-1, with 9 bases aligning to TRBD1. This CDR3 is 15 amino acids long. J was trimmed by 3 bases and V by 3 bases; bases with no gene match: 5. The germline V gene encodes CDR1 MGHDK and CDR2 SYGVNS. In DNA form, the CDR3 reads TGTGCCAGCAGTGACCCGACAGGGGGGGACACTGAAGCTTTCTTT. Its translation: CASSDPTGGDTEAFF.

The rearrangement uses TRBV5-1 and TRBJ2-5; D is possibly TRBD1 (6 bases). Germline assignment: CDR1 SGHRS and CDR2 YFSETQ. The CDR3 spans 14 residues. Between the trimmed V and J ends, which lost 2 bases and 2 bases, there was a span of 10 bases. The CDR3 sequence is CASSLGQKQETQYF. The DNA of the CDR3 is TGCGCCAGCAGCTTAGGACAGAAACAAGAGACCCAGTACTTC. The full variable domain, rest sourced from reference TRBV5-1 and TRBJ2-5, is KAGVTQTPRYLIKTRGQQVTLSCSPISGHRSVSWYQQTPGQGLQFLFEYFSETQRNKGNFPGRFSGRQFSNSRSEMNVSTLELGDSALYLCASSLGQKQETQYFGPGTRLLVL.

The CDR3 bases are TGTGCCAGCAGCGTAGATATTACCCACTACGAGCAGTACTTC. This codes for CASSVDITHYEQYF. The chain uses TRBV9 and TRBJ2-7; unclear D gene. The V end lost 0 bases, the J end lost 3 bases, and 10 bases lay between the germline ends. CDR1 is SGDLS and CDR2 is YYNGEE in the germline V gene. This CDR3 has 14 amino acids.

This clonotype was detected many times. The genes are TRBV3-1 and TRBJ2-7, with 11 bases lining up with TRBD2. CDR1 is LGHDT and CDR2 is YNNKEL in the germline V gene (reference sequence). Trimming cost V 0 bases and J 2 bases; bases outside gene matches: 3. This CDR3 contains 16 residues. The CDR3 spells CASSQDLTSGAYEQYF. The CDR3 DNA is TGTGCCAGCAGCCAAGATCTGACTAGCGGGGCCTACGAGCAGTACTTC.

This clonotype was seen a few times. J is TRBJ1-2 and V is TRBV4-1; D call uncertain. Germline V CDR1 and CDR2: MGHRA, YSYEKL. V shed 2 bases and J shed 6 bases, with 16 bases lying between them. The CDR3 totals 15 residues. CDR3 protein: CASSQPQRPPNGYTF. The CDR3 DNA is TGCGCCAGCAGCCAACCTCAGCGGCCTCCAAATGGCTACACCTTC.

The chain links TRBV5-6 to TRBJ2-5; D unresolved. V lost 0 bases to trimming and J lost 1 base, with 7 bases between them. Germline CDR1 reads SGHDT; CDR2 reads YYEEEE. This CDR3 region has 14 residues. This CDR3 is CASSLGEIQETQYF. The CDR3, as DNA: TGTGCCAGCAGCTTGGGTGAAATCCAAGAGACCCAGTACTTC.

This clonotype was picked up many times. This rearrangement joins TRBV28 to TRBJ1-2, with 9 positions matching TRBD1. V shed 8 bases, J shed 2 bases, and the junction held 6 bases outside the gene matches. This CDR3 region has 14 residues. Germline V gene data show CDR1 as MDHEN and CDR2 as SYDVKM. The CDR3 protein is CASGTGIANYGYTF. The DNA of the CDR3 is TGTGCCAGCGGGACAGGGATAGCCAACTATGGCTACACCTTC.

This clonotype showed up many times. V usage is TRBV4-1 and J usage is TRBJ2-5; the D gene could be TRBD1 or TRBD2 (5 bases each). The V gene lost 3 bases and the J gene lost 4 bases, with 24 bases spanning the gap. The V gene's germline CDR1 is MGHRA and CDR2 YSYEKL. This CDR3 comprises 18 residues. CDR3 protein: CASSQAPGPVLSRETQYF. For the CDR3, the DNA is TGCGCCAGCAGCCAGGCACCGGGACCCGTGCTCTCCAGAGAGACCCAGTACTTC.

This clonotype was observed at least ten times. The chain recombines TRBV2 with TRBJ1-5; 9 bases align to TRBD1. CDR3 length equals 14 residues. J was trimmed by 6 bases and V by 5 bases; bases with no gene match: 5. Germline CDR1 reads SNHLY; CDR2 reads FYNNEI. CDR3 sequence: CASSKQGAFQPQHF. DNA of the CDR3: TGTGCCAGCAGTAAACAGGGGGCGTTTCAGCCCCAGCATTTT. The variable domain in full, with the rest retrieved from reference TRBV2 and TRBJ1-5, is EPEVTQTPSHQVTQMGQEVILRCVPISNHLYFYWYRQILGQKVEFLVSFYNNEISEKSEIFDDQFSVERPDGSNFTLKIRSTKLEDSAMYFCASSKQGAFQPQHFGDGTRLSIL.

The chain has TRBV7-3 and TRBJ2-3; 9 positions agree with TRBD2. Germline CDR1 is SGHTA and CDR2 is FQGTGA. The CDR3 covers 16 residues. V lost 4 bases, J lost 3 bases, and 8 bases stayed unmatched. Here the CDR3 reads CASSYYSGRGTDTQYF. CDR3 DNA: TGTGCCAGCAGCTATTATAGCGGGAGAGGAACAGATACGCAGTATTTT.

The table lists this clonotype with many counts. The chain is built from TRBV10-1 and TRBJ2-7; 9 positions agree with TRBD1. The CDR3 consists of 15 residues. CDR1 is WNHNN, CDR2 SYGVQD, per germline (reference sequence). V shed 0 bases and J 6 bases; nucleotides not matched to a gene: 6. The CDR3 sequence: CASSESGTGRSEQYF. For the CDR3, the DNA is TGCGCCAGCAGTGAGTCCGGGACAGGGAGGAGCGAGCAGTACTTC.